This record covers a single TCR beta chain. Its antigen is not identified. The entry originates in a study of OX40 agonist ivuxolimab in advanced cancers. Study-level background: Three dose-escalation patients had partial responses: one with hepatocellular carcinoma and two with cutaneous melanoma.

Using immunoSEQ multiplex PCR, the repertoire was profiled, and TCRdb retains in-frame clones only, with some absent. The data show approximately 100,000 clones, 70% to 90% seen once. CDR1 and CDR2 from the germline V gene are MNHEY and SMNVEV (reference sequence). V was cut by 6 bases and J by 5 bases, with 13 bases left in between. CDR3 length: 13 amino acids. Whole-study findings and limits: Low clonal expansion, among the lowest seen, marked partial responders at 0.1-3.0 mg/kg.

Sequencing used CD4+ or CD8+ T cells sorted from blood, obtained in a trial of the OX40 agonist ivuxolimab. The chain uses TRBV27 and TRBJ2-5, with D possibly TRBD1 on 5 matching bases. This sequence was found in an adult with an advanced solid tumor such as melanoma, head and neck, liver or kidney cancer. Here the CDR3 DNA reads TGTGCCAGCAGCCCTCTTAAGGGGGAGACCCAGTACTTC. It encodes CASSPLKGETQYF.